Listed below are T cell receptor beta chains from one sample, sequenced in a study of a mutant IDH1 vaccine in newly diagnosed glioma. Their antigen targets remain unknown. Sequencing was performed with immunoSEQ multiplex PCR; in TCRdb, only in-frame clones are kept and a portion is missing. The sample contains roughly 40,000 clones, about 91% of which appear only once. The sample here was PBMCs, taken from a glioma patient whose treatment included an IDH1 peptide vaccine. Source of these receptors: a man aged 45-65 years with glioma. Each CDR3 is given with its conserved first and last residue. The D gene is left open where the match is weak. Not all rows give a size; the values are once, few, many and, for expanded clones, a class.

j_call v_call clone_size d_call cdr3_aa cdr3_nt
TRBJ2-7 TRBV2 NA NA CASSPGPLRWYF TGTGCCAGCAGTCCCGGACCTCTACGGTGGTACTTC
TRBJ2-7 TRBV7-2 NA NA CASGDGSYEQYF TGTGCCAGCGGGGATGGGTCCTACGAGCAGTACTTC
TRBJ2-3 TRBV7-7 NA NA CASSLAGTADTQYF TGTGCTAGCAGCTTAGCGGGGACAGCAGATACGCAGTATTTT
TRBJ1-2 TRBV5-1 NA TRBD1 CASSLVTGVEYGYTF TGCGCCAGCAGCTTGGTTACAGGGGTCGAGTATGGCTACACCTTC
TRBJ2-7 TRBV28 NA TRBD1 CASVEGGAKGAYEQYF TGTGCCAGCGTCGAAGGGGGCGCGAAGGGGGCGTACGAGCAGTACTTC
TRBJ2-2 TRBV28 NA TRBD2 CASTRGLAGGNTGELFF TGTGCCAGCACACGAGGCCTAGCGGGAGGGAACACCGGGGAGCTGTTTTTT
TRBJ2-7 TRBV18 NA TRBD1 CASSPDRGTYEQYF TGTGCCAGCTCACCAGACAGGGGAACCTACGAGCAGTACTTC
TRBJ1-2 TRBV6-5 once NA CASRVDSYGYTF TGTGCCAGCAGGGTAGACAGCTATGGCTACACCTTC
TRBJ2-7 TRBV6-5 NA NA CASRFAYEQYF TGTGCCAGCAGATTCGCCTACGAGCAGTACTTC
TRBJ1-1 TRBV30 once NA CAWSPHNTEAFF TGTGCCTGGAGTCCCCACAACACTGAAGCTTTCTTT